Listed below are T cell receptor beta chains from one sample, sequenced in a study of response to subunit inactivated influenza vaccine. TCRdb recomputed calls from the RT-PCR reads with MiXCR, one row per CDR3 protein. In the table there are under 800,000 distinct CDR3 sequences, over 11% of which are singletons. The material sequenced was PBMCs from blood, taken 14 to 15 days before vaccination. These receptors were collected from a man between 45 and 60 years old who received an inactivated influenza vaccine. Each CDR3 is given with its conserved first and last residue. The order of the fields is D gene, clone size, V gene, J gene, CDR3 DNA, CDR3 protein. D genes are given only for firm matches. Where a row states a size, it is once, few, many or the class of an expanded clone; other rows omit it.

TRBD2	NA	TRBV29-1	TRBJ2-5	TGCAGCGTGCTGGATTGGTCCGCGGGGGTACGAGAGACCCAGTACTTC	CSVLDWSAGVRETQYF
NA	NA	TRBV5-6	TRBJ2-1	TGTGCCAGCAGCTCCATGGACAGCTCCTACAATGAGCAGTTCTTC	CASSSMDSSYNEQFF
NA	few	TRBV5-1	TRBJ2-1	TGCGCCAGCAGCTTAAACGCCGGTGAGCAGTTCTTC	CASSLNAGEQFF
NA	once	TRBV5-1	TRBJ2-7	TGCGCCAGCAGCTTGGATCGCAGGGCTATCTACGAGCAGTACTTC	CASSLDRRAIYEQYF
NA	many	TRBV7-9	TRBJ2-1	TGTGCCAGCAGCTTAGTGGTGGGACCCAGCAGAGATGAGCAGTTCTTC	CASSLVVGPSRDEQFF
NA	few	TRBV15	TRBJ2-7	TGTGCCACCAGCCCGATAGGAAATAGGAACGAGCAGTACTTC	CATSPIGNRNEQYF
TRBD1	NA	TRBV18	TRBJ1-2	TGTGCCAGCTCACCTCCGGGACAGAAGACAGCTAACTATGGCTACACCTTC	CASSPPGQKTANYGYTF
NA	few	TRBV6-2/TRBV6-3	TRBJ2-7	TGTGCCAGCAGTACCGGGACAATCTACGAGCAGTACTTC	CASSTGTIYEQYF
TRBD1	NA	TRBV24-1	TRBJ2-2	TGTGCCACCAGTGATTGGACAGGGGGCTCGTCTCGGGAGCTGTTTTTT	CATSDWTGGSSRELFF
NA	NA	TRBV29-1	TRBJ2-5	TGCAGCGTTGGTCGGGGGATAGAGACCCAGTACTTC	CSVGRGIETQYF
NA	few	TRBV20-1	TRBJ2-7	TGCAGTGCCAGCCCCCCGGGGCTGGCCTACGAGCAGTACTTC	CSASPPGLAYEQYF
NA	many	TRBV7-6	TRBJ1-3	TGTGCCAGCAGCCCCCATATCTCTGGAAACACCATATATTTT	CASSPHISGNTIYF
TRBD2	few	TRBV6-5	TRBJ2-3	TGTGCCAGCAGTTACCACCCGGGGGGGGACACAGATACGCAGTATTTT	CASSYHPGGDTDTQYF
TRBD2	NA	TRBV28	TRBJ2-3	TGTGCCAGCAAGTGGGGGAGGGCCGCAGATACGCAGTATTTT	CASKWGRAADTQYF
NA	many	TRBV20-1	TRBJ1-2	TGCAGTGCTAGCCACCTGGGAGGGTTTGGAGGCTACACCTTC	CSASHLGGFGGYTF
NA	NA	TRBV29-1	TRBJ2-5	TGCAGCGTCGAACGCTGGGAGACCCAGTACTTC	CSVERWETQYF
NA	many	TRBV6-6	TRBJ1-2	TGTGCCAGCAGTCCAGACGGAAACTATGGCTACACCTTC	CASSPDGNYGYTF
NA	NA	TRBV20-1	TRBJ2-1	TGCAGTGCTAGAGAGGGTACTTACAATGAGCAGTTCTTC	CSAREGTYNEQFF
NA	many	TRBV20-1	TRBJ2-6	TGCAGTGTCCCAGTATCTGGGGCCAACGTCCTGACTTTC	CSVPVSGANVLTF
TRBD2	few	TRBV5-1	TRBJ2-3	TGCGCCAGCAGCCCTAGACTAGCGGACTATGCTCTTATCACAGATACGCAGTATTTT	CASSPRLADYALITDTQYF
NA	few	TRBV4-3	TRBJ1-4	TGCGCCAGCAGCCAACGGGCACAAAACAATGAAAAACTGTTTTTT	CASSQRAQNNEKLFF
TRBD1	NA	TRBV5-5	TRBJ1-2	TGTGCCAGCAGCTCCCAACAGGGGCACTATGGCTACACCTTC	CASSSQQGHYGYTF
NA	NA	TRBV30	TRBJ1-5	TGTGCCTGGAGTGTGAGGGTTGATCAGCCCCAGCATTTT	CAWSVRVDQPQHF
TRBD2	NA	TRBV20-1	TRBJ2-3	TGCAGTGCTAGAGATTGGACTAGCGGGAGGGCTCCTACGCAGTATTTT	CSARDWTSGRAPTQYF
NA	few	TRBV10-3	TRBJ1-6	TGTGCCATCAGTGAGAGGGGGGGCAGGGCCGATTCACCCCTCCACTTT	CAISERGGRADSPLHF
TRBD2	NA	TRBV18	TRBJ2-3	TGTGCCAGCTCACCACAAAGACTAGCGGGAGGGCCGGATACGCAGTATTTT	CASSPQRLAGGPDTQYF
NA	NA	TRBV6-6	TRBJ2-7	TGTGCCAGCGTACGGGGCTTCTCCTACGAGCAGTACTTC	CASVRGFSYEQYF
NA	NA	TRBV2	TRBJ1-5	TGTGCCAGCAATTACGGGGCGGCGGGGCAGCCCCAGCATTTT	CASNYGAAGQPQHF
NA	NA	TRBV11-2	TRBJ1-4	TGTGCCAGCAGCCCCGCACTACGGATGGGGGGAACTAATGAAAAACTGTTTTTT	CASSPALRMGGTNEKLFF
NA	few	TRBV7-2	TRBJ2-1	TGTGCCAGCGCCGTGAGCGGTGAGCAGTTCTTC	CASAVSGEQFF
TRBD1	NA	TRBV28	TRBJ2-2	TGTGCCAGCAGTCTAAACAGGGGATTTGCCGGGGAGCTGTTTTTT	CASSLNRGFAGELFF
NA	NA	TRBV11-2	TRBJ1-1	TGTGCCAGCAGCTTGGGGGGCCCCGTGAACACTGAAGCTTTCTTT	CASSLGGPVNTEAFF
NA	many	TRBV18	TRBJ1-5	TGTGCCAGCTCACCGGGCCAAGATCAGCCCCAGCATTTT	CASSPGQDQPQHF
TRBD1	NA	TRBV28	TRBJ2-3	TGTGCCAGCAACCTTGTGGCCCCAGGACAGGGGGCCACAGATACGCAGTATTTT	CASNLVAPGQGATDTQYF
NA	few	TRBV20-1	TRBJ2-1	TGCAGTGCTAGAGATCTAGCGAGAAATCACAATGAGCAGTTCTTC	CSARDLARNHNEQFF
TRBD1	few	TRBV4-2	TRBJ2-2	TGTGCCAGCAGCCAAACAGGGGTAAACACCGGGGAGCTGTTTTTT	CASSQTGVNTGELFF
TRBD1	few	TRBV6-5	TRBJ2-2	TGTGCCAGCCGAAGGCAGACAGGGACCAACACCGGGGAGCTGTTTTTT	CASRRQTGTNTGELFF
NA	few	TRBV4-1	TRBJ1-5	TGCGCCAGCAGCCAAGCAGGGATTAGTGGCAATCAGCCCCAGCATTTT	CASSQAGISGNQPQHF
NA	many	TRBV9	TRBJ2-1	TGTGCCAGCAGCGTAGGGGGCGGGGTAAATGAGCAGTTCTTC	CASSVGGGVNEQFF
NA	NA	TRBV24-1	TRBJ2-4	TGTGCCACCAGTGATGGACGAGCCAAAAACATTCAGTACTTC	CATSDGRAKNIQYF
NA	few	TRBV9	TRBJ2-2	TGTGCCAGCAGCGTAGGGTCTAGCTTTCTCACCGGGGAGCTGTTTTTT	CASSVGSSFLTGELFF
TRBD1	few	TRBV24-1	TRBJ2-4	TGTGCCACCAGTGATTCCGGGACAGGGGAAGGGATTGCCAAAAACATTCAGTACTTC	CATSDSGTGEGIAKNIQYF
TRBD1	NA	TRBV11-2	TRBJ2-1	TGTGCCAGCAGCGCCGACAGGGGGCACTACAATGAGCAGTTCTTC	CASSADRGHYNEQFF
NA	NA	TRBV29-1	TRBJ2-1	TGCAGCGTTGAAGATCCTCGCCCGAACCGATATGAGCAGTTCTTC	CSVEDPRPNRYEQFF
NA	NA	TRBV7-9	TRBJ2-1	TGTGCCAGCTCGGGGAAAGGGTACAATGAGCAGTTCTTC	CASSGKGYNEQFF
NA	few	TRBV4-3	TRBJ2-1	TGCGCCAGCAGCCAAGATCCTCGGACAGCCTCCTACAATGAGCAGTTCTTC	CASSQDPRTASYNEQFF